This paragraph covers one TCR beta chain sequence. This entry is derived from a study of T cell changes during pregnancy in multiple sclerosis. This table comes from immunoSEQ multiplex PCR, and its TCRdb copy is limited to in-frame clones, with some not included. The table records over 50,000 clones, about 90% of them present only once. The source was peripheral blood, collected in the third trimester of pregnancy. This TCR came from a female donor in good health, enrolled as a control in a pregnancy study.

The CDR3 nucleotides read TGTGCCAGCAGTTTGAGTAGACAGACCAATCAGCCCCAGCATTTT. Protein product: CASSLSRQTNQPQHF. This chain connects TRBV6-5 to TRBJ1-5; tentatively, D is TRBD1 (5 bases). The germline CDR1 and CDR2 sequences are MNHEY and SVGAGI. The CDR3 is 15 residues long. V lost 4 bases to trimming and J lost 3 bases, with 13 bases between them.